These 5 T cell receptor beta chains share one sample of origin, sequenced in a study of PD-1 blockade in mismatch repair-deficient tumors. The repertoire was sequenced with immunoSEQ multiplex PCR; TCRdb's copy has only in-frame clones and lacks some. The sample yields roughly 50,000 clones, roughly 80% seen once. The source material was peripheral blood, sampled roughly 21 weeks after starting pembrolizumab. All receptors derive from an adult with mismatch repair-deficient cancer.

This chain links TRBV7-2 with TRBJ1-1, with 10 bases matching TRBD1. Germline-derived CDR1 and CDR2 are SGHTA and FQGNSA. Trimming took 6 bases from V and 4 from J; bases not matched to a gene: 17. The CDR3 extends over 18 amino acids. CDR3 DNA sequence: TGTGCCAGCAGTAAGTTCGGACGGGGACAGGGGTTTGGCACTGAAGCTTTCTTT. Translation: CASSKFGRGQGFGTEAFF.

V usage is TRBV7-2 and J usage is TRBJ2-3; D unclear. The CDR3 contains 13 residues. Germline loops: CDR1 SGHTA, CDR2 FQGNSA. Trimming removed 3 bases from V and 1 base from J, with 5 bases in between. The CDR3 sequence: CASSFTRTDTQYF. The CDR3 nucleotides are TGTGCCAGCAGCTTTACCCGCACAGATACGCAGTATTTT.

The V call is TRBV2, the J call TRBJ2-5; maybe TRBD1 (6 bases). The germline V and J ends were trimmed by 7 bases and 1 base, with 10 bases remaining between them. Germline V CDR1 and CDR2: SNHLY, FYNNEI. The length of the CDR3 is 13 residues. CDR3 region: CASTRRGQETQYF. Here the CDR3 DNA reads TGTGCCAGCACCCGCAGGGGCCAAGAGACCCAGTACTTC.

This clone has just one count. V is TRBV12-5 and J is TRBJ2-1; 7 nucleotides align to TRBD2. In germline, CDR1 is LGHNT, CDR2 FRNRAP. This CDR3 comprises 17 residues. Trimming cost V 0 bases and J 7 bases; bases outside gene matches: 12. The CDR3 nucleotides are TGTGCTAGTGGTTTGGTACTTGTGGGAGGGCTTAAGAATGAGCAGTTCTTC. Translating it yields CASGLVLVGGLKNEQFF. The whole variable domain, filled in from reference TRBV12-5 and TRBJ2-1, reads DARVTQTPRHKVTEMGQEVTMRCQPILGHNTVFWYRQTMMQGLELLAYFRNRAPLDDSGMPKDRFSAEMPDATLATLKIQPSEPRDSAVYFCASGLVLVGGLKNEQFFGPGTRLTVL.

The J gene is TRBJ1-1, the V gene TRBV18; maybe TRBD1 (5 bases). There are 15 residues in the CDR3. V lost 4 bases and J lost 3, with 15 bases in between. Germline V lookup: CDR1 KGHSH, CDR2 LQKENI. This chain's CDR3 is CASSQGTAPYTEAFF. The DNA of the CDR3 is TGTGCCAGCTCACAGGGGACGGCTCCCTACACTGAAGCTTTCTTT.